This TCR beta chain originates from a study of beta chain features in type 1 diabetes. Overall study context: Healthy donors and patients showed comparable age, gender and cell yields. Study results and limitations: Significant though moderate, a shortening of TCRB CDR3s appeared in all four CD4+ subsets of Type 1 diabetes patients. The influence of HLA type on TCRB rearrangement stayed undetermined.

V was clipped by 7 bases and J by 7 bases, with 13 bases between them. Germline CDR1 reads MDHEN; CDR2 reads SYDVKM. This CDR3 is built from 13 residues. This clone was detected a few times. Its antigen is unknown. Purities in excess of 95% were seen in all sorted populations. Since all of the isolated RNA was reverse transcribed, expressed TCRB transcripts were what got sequenced. The read count averaged roughly 4 million across naive, central memory and regulatory T cell samples. The assay was immunoSEQ multiplex PCR, and TCRdb's table has in-frame clones only and misses some. The sample holds hundreds of thousands of clones, over 10% seen once.

This sequence was found in a man aged 18 to 29 with type 1 diabetes. Input material: naive CD4+ T cells from blood. This rearrangement joins TRBV28 to TRBJ2-2, with D perhaps TRBD1 (5 bases). In nucleotides, the CDR3 is TGTGCCAGCATGCTAGGGGCGGTCGGGGAGCTGTTTTTT. Residues: CASMLGAVGELFF.